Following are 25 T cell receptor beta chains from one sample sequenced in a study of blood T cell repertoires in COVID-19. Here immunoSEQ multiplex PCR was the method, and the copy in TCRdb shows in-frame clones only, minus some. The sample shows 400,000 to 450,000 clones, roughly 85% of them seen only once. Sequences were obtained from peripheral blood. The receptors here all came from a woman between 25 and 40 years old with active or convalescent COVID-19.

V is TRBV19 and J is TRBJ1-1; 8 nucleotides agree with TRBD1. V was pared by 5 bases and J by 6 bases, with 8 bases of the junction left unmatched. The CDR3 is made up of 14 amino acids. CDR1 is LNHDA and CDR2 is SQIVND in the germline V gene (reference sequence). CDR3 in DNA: TGTGCCAGTAGTTCCGGACAGGGAGATCCTGAAGCTTTCTTT. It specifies CASSSGQGDPEAFF.

This chain's CDR3 is CASSVRLAGVYEQYF. CDR3 sequence (DNA): TGTGCCAGCAGCGTAAGACTAGCGGGAGTCTACGAGCAGTACTTC. This rearrangement joins TRBV7-2 to TRBJ2-7; 12 bases are a match to TRBD2. After removal of 5 bases from V and 3 bases from J, the junction contained 5 bases not matched to a gene. This CDR3 has 15 residues. From germline, CDR1 is SGHTA and CDR2 FQGNSA. The whole variable domain, remainder taken from reference TRBV7-2 and TRBJ2-7, is GAGVSQSPSNKVTEKGKDVELRCDPISGHTALYWYRQSLGQGLEFLIYFQGNSAPDKSGLPSDRFSAERTGGSVSTLTIQRTQQEDSAVYLCASSVRLAGVYEQYFGPGTRLTVT.

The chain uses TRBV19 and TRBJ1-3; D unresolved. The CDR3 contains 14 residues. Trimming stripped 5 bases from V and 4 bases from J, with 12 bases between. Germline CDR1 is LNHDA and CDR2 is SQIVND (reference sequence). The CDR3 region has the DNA TGTGCCAGTAGTTCCGAGAGGTACGGAAACACCATATATTTT. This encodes CASSSERYGNTIYF.

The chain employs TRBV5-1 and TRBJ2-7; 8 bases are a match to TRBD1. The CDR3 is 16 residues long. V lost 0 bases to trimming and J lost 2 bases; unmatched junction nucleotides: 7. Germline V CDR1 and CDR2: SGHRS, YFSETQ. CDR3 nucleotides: TGCGCCAGCAGCTTGGTACTGGGGACAGGAACCTACGAGCAGTACTTC. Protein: CASSLVLGTGTYEQYF.

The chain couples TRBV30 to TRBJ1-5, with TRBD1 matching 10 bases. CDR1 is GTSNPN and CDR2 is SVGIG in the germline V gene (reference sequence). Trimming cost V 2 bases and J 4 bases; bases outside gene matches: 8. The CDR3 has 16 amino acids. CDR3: CAWSKRTGGWNQPQHF. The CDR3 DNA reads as TGTGCCTGGAGTAAAAGGACAGGGGGGTGGAATCAGCCCCAGCATTTT.

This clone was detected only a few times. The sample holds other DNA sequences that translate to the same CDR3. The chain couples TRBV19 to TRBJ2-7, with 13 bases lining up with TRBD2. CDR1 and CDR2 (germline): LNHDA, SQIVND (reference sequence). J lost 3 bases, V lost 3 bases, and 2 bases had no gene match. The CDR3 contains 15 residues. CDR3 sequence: CASSIGLAGVYEQYF. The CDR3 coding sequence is TGTGCCAGTAGTATCGGACTAGCGGGAGTCTACGAGCAGTACTTC.

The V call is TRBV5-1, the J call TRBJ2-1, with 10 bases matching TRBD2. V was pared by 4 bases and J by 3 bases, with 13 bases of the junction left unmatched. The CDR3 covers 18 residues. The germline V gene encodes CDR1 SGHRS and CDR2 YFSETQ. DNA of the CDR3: TGCGCCAGCAGCCCAAGCTTTCTTCTAGCGGGAGTCTACAATGAGCAGTTCTTC. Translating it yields CASSPSFLLAGVYNEQFF.

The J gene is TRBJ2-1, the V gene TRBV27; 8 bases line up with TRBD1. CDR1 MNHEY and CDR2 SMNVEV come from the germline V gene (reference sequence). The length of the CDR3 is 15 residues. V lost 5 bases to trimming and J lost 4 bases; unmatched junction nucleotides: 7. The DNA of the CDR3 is TGTGCCAGCAGTCCAAACCGGGACAGGTACAATGAGCAGTTCTTC. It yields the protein CASSPNRDRYNEQFF.

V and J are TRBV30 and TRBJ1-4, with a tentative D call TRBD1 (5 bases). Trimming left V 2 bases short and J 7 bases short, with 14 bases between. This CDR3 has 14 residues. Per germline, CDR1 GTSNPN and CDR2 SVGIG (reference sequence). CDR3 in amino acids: CAWSIDSRIEKLFF. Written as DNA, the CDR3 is TGTGCCTGGAGTATAGACAGCAGAATTGAAAAACTGTTTTTT.

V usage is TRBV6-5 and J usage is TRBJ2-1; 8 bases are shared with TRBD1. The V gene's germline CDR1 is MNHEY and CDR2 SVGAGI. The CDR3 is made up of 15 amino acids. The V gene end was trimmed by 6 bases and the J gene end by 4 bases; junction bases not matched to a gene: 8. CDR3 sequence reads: CASSNSGTGYNEQFF. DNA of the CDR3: TGTGCCAGCAGCAACTCCGGGACAGGATACAATGAGCAGTTCTTC.

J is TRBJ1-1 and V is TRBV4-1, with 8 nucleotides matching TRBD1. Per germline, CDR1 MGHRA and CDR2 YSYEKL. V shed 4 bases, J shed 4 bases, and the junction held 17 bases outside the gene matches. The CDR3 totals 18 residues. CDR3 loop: CASSRMGFPTGEGTEAFF. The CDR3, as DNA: TGCGCCAGCAGCCGGATGGGGTTTCCGACAGGGGAGGGCACTGAAGCTTTCTTT.

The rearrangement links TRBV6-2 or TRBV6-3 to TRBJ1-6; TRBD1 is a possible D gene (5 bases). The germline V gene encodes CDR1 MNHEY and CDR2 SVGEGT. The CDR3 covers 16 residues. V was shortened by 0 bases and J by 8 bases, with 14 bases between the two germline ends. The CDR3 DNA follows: TGTGCCAGCAGTTACTCCCGACACTTAGGGGATTCACCCCTCCACTTT. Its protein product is CASSYSRHLGDSPLHF.

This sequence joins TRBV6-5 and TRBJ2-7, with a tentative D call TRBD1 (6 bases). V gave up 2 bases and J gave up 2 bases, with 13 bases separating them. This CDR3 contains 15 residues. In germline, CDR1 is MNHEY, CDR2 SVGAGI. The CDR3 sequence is CASSYTGQSAYEQYF. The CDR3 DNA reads TGTGCCAGCAGTTACACTGGACAGTCAGCCTACGAGCAGTACTTC.

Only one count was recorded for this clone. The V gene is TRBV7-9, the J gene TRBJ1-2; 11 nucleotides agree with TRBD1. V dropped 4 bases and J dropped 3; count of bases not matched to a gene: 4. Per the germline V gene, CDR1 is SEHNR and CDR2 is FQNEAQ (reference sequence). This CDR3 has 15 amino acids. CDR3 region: CASSSDRGLYYGYTF. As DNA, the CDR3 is TGTGCCAGCAGCTCGGACAGGGGGCTCTACTATGGCTACACCTTC.

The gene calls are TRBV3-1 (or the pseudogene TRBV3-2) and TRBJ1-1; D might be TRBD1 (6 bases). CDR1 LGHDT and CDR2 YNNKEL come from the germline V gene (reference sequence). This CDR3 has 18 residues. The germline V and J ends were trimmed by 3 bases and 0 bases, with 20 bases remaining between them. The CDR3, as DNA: TGTGCCAGCAGCCAGGGGACACCGGGACAACACATGAACACTGAAGCTTTCTTT. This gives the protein CASSQGTPGQHMNTEAFF.

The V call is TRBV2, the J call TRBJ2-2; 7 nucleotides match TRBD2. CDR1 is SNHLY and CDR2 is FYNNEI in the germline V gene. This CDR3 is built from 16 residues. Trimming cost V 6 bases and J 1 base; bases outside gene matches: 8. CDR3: CASSRQGLVNTGELFF. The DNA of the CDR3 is TGTGCCAGCAGCAGACAAGGACTAGTGAACACCGGGGAGCTGTTTTTT.

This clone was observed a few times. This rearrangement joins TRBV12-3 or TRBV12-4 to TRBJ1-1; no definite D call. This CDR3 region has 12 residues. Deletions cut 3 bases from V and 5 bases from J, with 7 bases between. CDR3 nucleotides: TGTGCCAGCAGTTTTCCCCTTACTGAAGCTTTCTTT. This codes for CASSFPLTEAFF.

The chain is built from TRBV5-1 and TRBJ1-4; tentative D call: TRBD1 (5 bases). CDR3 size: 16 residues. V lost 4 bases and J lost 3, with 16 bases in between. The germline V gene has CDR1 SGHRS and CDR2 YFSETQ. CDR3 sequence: CASSPVGGLANEKLFF. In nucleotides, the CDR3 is TGCGCCAGCAGCCCCGTCGGGGGGTTAGCTAATGAAAAACTGTTTTTT.

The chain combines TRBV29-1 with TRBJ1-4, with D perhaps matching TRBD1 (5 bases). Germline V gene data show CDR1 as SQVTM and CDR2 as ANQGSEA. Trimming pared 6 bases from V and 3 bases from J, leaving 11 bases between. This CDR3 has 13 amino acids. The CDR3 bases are TGCAGCGTGAGAGACAGCCCTAATGAAAAACTGTTTTTT. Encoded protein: CSVRDSPNEKLFF.

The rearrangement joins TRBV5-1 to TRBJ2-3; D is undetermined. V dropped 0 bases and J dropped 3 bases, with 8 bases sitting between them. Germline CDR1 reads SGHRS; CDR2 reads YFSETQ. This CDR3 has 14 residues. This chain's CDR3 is CASSLEIETDTQYF. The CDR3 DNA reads TGCGCCAGCAGCTTGGAAATAGAAACAGATACGCAGTATTTT. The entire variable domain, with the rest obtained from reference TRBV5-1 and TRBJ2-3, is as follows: KAGVTQTPRYLIKTRGQQVTLSCSPISGHRSVSWYQQTPGQGLQFLFEYFSETQRNKGNFPGRFSGRQFSNSRSEMNVSTLELGDSALYLCASSLEIETDTQYFGPGTRLTVL.

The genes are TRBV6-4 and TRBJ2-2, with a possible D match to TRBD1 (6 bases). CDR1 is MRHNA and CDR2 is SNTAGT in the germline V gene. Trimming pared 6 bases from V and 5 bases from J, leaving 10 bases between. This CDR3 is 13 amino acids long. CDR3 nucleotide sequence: TGTGCCAGCAGCGGGACACCTACCGGGGAGCTGTTTTTT. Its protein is CASSGTPTGELFF.

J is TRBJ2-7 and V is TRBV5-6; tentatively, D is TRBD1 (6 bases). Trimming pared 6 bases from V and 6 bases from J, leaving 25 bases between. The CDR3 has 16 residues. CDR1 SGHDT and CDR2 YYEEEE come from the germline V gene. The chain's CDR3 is CASTPGYRAPLGEQYF. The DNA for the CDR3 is TGTGCCAGCACCCCCGGCTACAGGGCCCCCTTGGGCGAGCAGTACTTC.

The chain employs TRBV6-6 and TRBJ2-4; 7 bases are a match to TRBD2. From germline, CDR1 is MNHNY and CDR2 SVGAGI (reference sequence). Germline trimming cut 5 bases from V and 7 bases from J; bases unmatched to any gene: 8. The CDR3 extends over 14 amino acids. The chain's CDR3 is CASSGTGGWNIQYF. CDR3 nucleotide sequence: TGTGCCAGCAGTGGGACGGGGGGTTGGAACATTCAGTACTTC.

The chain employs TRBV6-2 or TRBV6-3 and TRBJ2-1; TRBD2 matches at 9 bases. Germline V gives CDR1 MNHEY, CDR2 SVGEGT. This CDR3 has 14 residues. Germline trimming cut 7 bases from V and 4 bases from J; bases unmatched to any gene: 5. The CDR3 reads CASTPSGAYNEQFF. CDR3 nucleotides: TGTGCCAGCACCCCTAGCGGGGCGTACAATGAGCAGTTCTTC.

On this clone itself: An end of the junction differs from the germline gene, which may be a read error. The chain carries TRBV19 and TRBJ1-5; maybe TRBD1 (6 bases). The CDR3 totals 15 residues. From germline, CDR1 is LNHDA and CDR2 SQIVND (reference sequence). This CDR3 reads CVSSGTSNSNQPQHF. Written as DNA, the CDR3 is TGTGTCAGTAGCGGGACAAGTAATAGCAATCAGCCCCAGCATTTT.